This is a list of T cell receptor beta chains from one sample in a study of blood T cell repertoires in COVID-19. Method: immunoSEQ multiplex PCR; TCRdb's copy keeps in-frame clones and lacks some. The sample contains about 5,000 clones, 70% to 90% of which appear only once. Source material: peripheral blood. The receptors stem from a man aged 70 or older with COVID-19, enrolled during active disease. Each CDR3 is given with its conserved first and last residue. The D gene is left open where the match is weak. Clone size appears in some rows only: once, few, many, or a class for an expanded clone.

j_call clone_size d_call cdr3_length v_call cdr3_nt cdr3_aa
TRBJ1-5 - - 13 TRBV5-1 TGCGCCAGCAGCTTGGGGGGGGGTCAGCCCCAGCATTTT CASSLGGGQPQHF
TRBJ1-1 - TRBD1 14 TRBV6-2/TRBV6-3 TGTGCCACCAGCCGGACAGGCCGAAACACTGAAGCTTTCTTT CATSRTGRNTEAFF
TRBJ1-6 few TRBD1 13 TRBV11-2 TGTGCCAGCAGATGGACAGGGATGGCACCCCTCCACTTT CASRWTGMAPLHF
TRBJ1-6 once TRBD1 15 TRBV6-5 TGTGCCAGCAGGGCCGGGACAGGCTATAATTCACCCCTCCACTTT CASRAGTGYNSPLHF
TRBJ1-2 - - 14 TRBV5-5 TGTGCCAGCAGCCTCCTAGTAGGGGCCGATGGCTACACCTTC CASSLLVGADGYTF
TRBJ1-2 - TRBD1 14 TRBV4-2 TGTGCCAGCAGCCAAGACCCAGGGGGCTATGGCTACACCTTC CASSQDPGGYGYTF
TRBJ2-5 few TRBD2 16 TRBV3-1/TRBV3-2 TGTGCCAGCAGCCAGTGGCTAGCGGGAGAGGAGGAGACCCAGTACTTC CASSQWLAGEEETQYF
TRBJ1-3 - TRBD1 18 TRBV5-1 TGCGCCAGCAGCTCTCCCCGGGACAGGGGGGACTCTGGAAACACCATATATTTT CASSSPRDRGDSGNTIYF
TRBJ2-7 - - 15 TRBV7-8 TGTGCCAGCAGCTTAACCAAACAGGAGGGCCACGAGCAGTACTTC CASSLTKQEGHEQYF
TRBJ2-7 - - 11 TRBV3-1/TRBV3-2 TGTGCCAGCAGCCCCGGGTACGAGCAGTACTTC CASSPGYEQYF
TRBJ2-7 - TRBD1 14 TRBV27 TGTGCCAGCAGCACCGGGACAGGGATTGGCGAGCAGTACTTC CASSTGTGIGEQYF
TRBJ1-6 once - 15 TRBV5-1 TGCGCCAGCAGCTTGGAAGTCAGTTCTAATTCACCCCTCCACTTT CASSLEVSSNSPLHF
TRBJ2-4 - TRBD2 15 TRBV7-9 TGTGCCAGCAGCACGGGACTACAAGCCAAAAACATTCAGTACTTC CASSTGLQAKNIQYF
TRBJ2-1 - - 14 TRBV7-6 TGTGCCAGCAGCTTAGCACAGCTAAACAATGAGCAGTTCTTC CASSLAQLNNEQFF
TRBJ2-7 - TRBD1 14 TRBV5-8 TGTGCCAGCAGCTCCCGGGACAGTCCCTACGAGCAGTACTTC CASSSRDSPYEQYF
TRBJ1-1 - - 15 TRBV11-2 TGTGCCAGCAGCTTATATCGGGGGAAGAACACTGAAGCTTTCTTT CASSLYRGKNTEAFF
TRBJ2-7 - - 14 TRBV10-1 TGCGCCAGCAGTGATGGGACTGAAACCTACGAGCAGTACTTC CASSDGTETYEQYF
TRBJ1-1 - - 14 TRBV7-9 TGTGCCAGCAGCTTTGGACAGACGAACACTGAAGCTTTCTTT CASSFGQTNTEAFF
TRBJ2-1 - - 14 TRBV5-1 TGCGCCAGCAGCCGGGACACCCGGTACAATGAGCAGTTCTTC CASSRDTRYNEQFF
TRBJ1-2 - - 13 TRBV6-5 TGTGCCAGCAGTTACCCAGGGAACTATGGCTACACCTTC CASSYPGNYGYTF
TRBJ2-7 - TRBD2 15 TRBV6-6 TGTGCCAGCAGTTGGGGACTAGCGGGAGGTTACGAGCAGTACTTC CASSWGLAGGYEQYF
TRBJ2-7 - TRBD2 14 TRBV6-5 TGTGCCAGCAGTTATCGCGGGGGGAACTACGAGCAGTACTTC CASSYRGGNYEQYF
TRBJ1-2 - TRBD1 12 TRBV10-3 TGTGCCACCAGGGGACAGTACTATGGCTACACCTTC CATRGQYYGYTF
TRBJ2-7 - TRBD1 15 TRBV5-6 TGTGCCAGCAGCCAGGGACAGGGGGCCCCCTACGAGCAGTACTTC CASSQGQGAPYEQYF
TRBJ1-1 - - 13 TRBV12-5 TGTGCTAGTGGTTTGTGGTCAGCGGCTGAAGCTTTCTTT CASGLWSAAEAFF
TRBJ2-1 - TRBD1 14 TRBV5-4 TGTGCCAGCAGCACGACAGGGATCTACAATGAGCAGTTCTTC CASSTTGIYNEQFF
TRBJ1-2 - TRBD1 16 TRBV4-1 TGCGCCAGCAGCCCACTCGTTCTGGACAGGGACTATGGCTACACCTTC CASSPLVLDRDYGYTF
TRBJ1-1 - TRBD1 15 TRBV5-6 TGTGCCAGCAGCTTGGTGTACAGGGGGAACACTGAAGCTTTCTTT CASSLVYRGNTEAFF
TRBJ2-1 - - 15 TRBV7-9 TGTGCCAGCAGTTCCTTCGGGGGCTCCTACAATGAGCAGTTCTTC CASSSFGGSYNEQFF
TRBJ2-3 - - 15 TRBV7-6 TGTGCCAGCAGCTTAACCATAGGGGGCACAGATACGCAGTATTTT CASSLTIGGTDTQYF
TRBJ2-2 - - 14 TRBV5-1 TGCGCCAGCAGCTTCTCCGCGAACACCGGGGAGCTGTTTTTT CASSFSANTGELFF
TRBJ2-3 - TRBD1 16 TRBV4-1 TGCGCCAGCAGCCAAGAGGGGGCAGGGGGCGTCGATACGCAGTATTTT CASSQEGAGGVDTQYF
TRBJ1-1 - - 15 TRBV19 TGTGCCAGTAGTATGCTAGGCCTTATGAACACTGAAGCTTTCTTT CASSMLGLMNTEAFF
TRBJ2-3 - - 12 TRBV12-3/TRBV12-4 TGTGCCAGCAGCTTGACAATGGATACGCAGTATTTT CASSLTMDTQYF
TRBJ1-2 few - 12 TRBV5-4 TGTGCCAGCAGCTTGCCAGGCTATGGCTACACCTTC CASSLPGYGYTF
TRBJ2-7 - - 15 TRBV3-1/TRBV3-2 TGTGCCAGCAGCCCGTCGGCTAGCAGCTCCTACGAGCAGTACTTC CASSPSASSSYEQYF
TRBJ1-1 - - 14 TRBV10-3 TGTGCCATCAGTGAGTCTCTCAGGTCTTCGGATGCTTTCTTT CAISESLRSSDAFF
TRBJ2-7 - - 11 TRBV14 TGTGCCAGCAGCCAGGGGCGCGAGCAGTACTTC CASSQGREQYF
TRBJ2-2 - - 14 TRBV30 TGTGCCTGGAGTGAGGGACACCTCACCGGGGAGCTGTTTTTT CAWSEGHLTGELFF
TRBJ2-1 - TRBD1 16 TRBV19 TGTGCCAGTAGTATTAAGGGGGCCCCACCCTACAATGAGCAGTTCTTC CASSIKGAPPYNEQFF
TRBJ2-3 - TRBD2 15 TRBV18 TGTGCCAGCTCACCAGGCGGGGGAGGTGCAGATACGCAGTATTTT CASSPGGGGADTQYF
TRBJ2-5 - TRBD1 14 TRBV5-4 TGTGCCAGCAGCCCGGACAGGGCCCAAGAGACCCAGTACTTC CASSPDRAQETQYF
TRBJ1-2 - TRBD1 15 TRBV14 TGTGCCAGCAGCCAAGACGCCGGGACAGTTCTTGGCTACACCTTC CASSQDAGTVLGYTF
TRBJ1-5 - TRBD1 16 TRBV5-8 TGTGCCAGCAGCCCCGGGACAGTTTATAGCAATCAGCCCCAGCATTTT CASSPGTVYSNQPQHF
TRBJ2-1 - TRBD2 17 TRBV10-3 TGTGCCATCAGAGGGACTAGCGGCTCGAGCTCCTACAATGAGCAGTTCTTC CAIRGTSGSSSYNEQFF